This T cell receptor beta chain derives from a study of identical twins. Notes on the study in general: Partly confounded zero-insertion analyses could result from invariant MAIT and iNKT cells. Excess low generation probability was seen in twin-shared out-of-frame alpha sequences.

TCRdb used MiXCR to reprocess the 5' RACE reads, holding one entry per CDR3 protein. The repertoire consists of approximately 280,000 distinct CDR3 sequences, with around 8.8% occurring once and the leading ten covering over 2%. V shed 2 bases, J shed 1 base, and the junction held 8 bases outside the gene matches. The CDR3 contains 16 residues. Germline lookup yields CDR1 LGHDT and CDR2 YNNKEL (reference sequence). A note on this clonotype: Antigen unknown.

The data also belong to a second study, concerning yellow fever vaccine responses in identical twins.

The chain joins TRBV3-1 to TRBJ2-7; TRBD2 matches 7 bases. This sequence originates from a woman aged 18-29 years in good health. The sequencing sample was made of memory (CD45RO+) T cells sorted from blood. The CDR3 region has the DNA TGTGCCAGCAGCCAACGGGCGGGAGTACGGTCCTACGAGCAGTACTTC. Translation: CASSQRAGVRSYEQYF.